This T cell receptor beta chain was recorded in a study of neoadjuvant anti-PD-1 for oral cavity cancer. Across the whole study: Around day 43, patients without progression received a fourth nivolumab dose before surgery. Study-level points and caveats: Post-nivolumab, blood T cell clonality was significantly elevated in non-responders.

Produced via immunoSEQ multiplex PCR; TCRdb's table is partial and in-frame only. This table holds more than 8,500 clones, roughly 64% found once. Notes on this clone: Antigen specificity is unknown.

The time point denotes: after neoadjuvant nivolumab, at surgical resection. No culture or expansion preceded analysis of these blood cells. The sequences come from PBMCs, collected after nivolumab (anti-PD-1) treatment. The receptor's source is a person between 40 and 79 years old with oral cavity squamous cell carcinoma.

The CDR3 nucleotides read TGTGCCAGCAGCAACTTCGGACTGGACAAGGGGACCCAGTACTTC. Protein product: CASSNFGLDKGTQYF. V usage is TRBV9 and J usage is TRBJ2-5; D is tentatively TRBD1 or TRBD2 (5 bases each). In germline, CDR1 is SGDLS, CDR2 YYNGEE. V gave up 4 bases and J gave up 7 bases, with 20 bases separating them. This CDR3 has 15 residues.